The 31 T cell receptor beta chains below come from one sample, sequenced in a study of cytomegalovirus exposure and HLA in healthy donors. Researchers ran the PCR with 60 Vbeta and 13 Jbeta primers. Generated by immunoSEQ multiplex PCR, the TCRdb table keeps only in-frame clones and is missing some. The sample records 85,000 to 90,000 clones, over 80% being singletons. The sample comprised PBMCs. Receptor source: a man between 18 and 35 years old in good health and CMV-seronegative.

This sequence joins TRBV11-2 and TRBJ2-1; 9 bases agree with TRBD2. This CDR3 is 15 amino acids long. The germline CDR1 and CDR2 sequences are SGHAT and FQNNGV. With 2 bases clipped from V and 2 bases from J, the junction kept 1 base outside the gene matches. CDR3 sequence reads: CASSLLAGTYNEQFF. CDR3 coding DNA: TGTGCCAGCAGCTTACTAGCGGGAACCTACAATGAGCAGTTCTTC.

The chain combines TRBV28 with TRBJ2-1; D is perhaps TRBD2 (5 bases). Germline V CDR1 and CDR2: MDHEN, SYDVKM. CDR3 length: 11 residues. With 2 bases removed from V and 9 bases from J, the gap between germline ends came to 5 bases. The CDR3 DNA sequence: TGTGCCAGCAGTTTACGGGGTGAGCAGTTCTTC. The encoded protein is CASSLRGEQFF. Combining the CDR3 with reference TRBV28 and TRBJ2-1 gives the whole variable domain DVKVTQSSRYLVKRTGEKVFLECVQDMDHENMFWYRQDPGLGLRLIYFSYDVKMKEKGDIPEGYSVSREKKERFSLILESASTNQTSMYLCASSLRGEQFFGPGTRLTVL.

J is TRBJ2-2 and V is TRBV9; tentatively, D is TRBD2 (5 bases). Germline CDR1 reads SGDLS; CDR2 reads YYNGEE. CDR3 length: 15 amino acids. Trimming took off 6 bases at V and 1 base at J, with 13 bases between the two ends. CDR3 amino acids: CASTSRGGNTGELFF. The CDR3 DNA reads as TGTGCCAGCACCTCCAGAGGAGGGAACACCGGGGAGCTGTTTTTT.

The chain combines TRBV15 with TRBJ1-5, with 9 bases fitting TRBD1. Trimming cost V 3 bases and J 0 bases; bases outside gene matches: 3. Germline V gene sequence: CDR1 LNHNV, CDR2 YYDKDF (reference sequence). This CDR3 region has 16 residues. The DNA of the CDR3 is TGTGCCACCAGCAGGGACAGGGGTCTTAGCAATCAGCCCCAGCATTTT. Encoded protein: CATSRDRGLSNQPQHF.

The chain recombines TRBV9 with TRBJ1-2; 10 bases line up with TRBD1. V trimming: 3 bases; J trimming: 6 bases; junction bases outside the gene matches: 5. Germline CDR1 SGDLS, CDR2 YYNGEE. The CDR3 extends over 14 amino acids. Here the CDR3 reads CASSATTGGNGYTF. In DNA form, the CDR3 reads TGTGCCAGCAGCGCGACGACAGGGGGCAATGGCTACACCTTC.

The J gene is TRBJ1-2, the V gene TRBV15; D remains unclear. Trimming stripped 1 base from V and 1 base from J, with 7 bases between. Germline V gives CDR1 LNHNV, CDR2 YYDKDF (reference sequence). The CDR3 extends over 14 amino acids. CDR3 nucleotide sequence: TGTGCCACCAGCAGAGTAACTGATAACTATGGCTACACCTTC. Protein product: CATSRVTDNYGYTF.

The chain links TRBV29-1 to TRBJ2-7; possible D gene TRBD2, 7 bases. Germline CDR1 reads SQVTM; CDR2 reads ANQGSEA. Trimming pared 4 bases from V and 0 bases from J, leaving 13 bases between. There are 14 residues in the CDR3. The CDR3 DNA reads TGCAGCGTTGGGAGGGGGGGGGCCTCCTACGAGCAGTACTTC. It codes for CSVGRGGASYEQYF.

The J gene is TRBJ2-5, the V gene TRBV5-1; 9 bases map to TRBD2. The CDR3 spans 16 residues. Trimming took 5 bases from V and 2 from J; bases not matched to a gene: 10. Germline CDR1 reads SGHRS; CDR2 reads YFSETQ. The DNA for the CDR3 is TGCGCCAGCAGTTTTGGACTAGCGACTAGGCAAGAGACCCAGTACTTC. Its protein product is CASSFGLATRQETQYF. Combining the CDR3 with reference TRBV5-1 and TRBJ2-5 gives the whole variable domain KAGVTQTPRYLIKTRGQQVTLSCSPISGHRSVSWYQQTPGQGLQFLFEYFSETQRNKGNFPGRFSGRQFSNSRSEMNVSTLELGDSALYLCASSFGLATRQETQYFGPGTRLLVL.

The chain carries TRBV28 and TRBJ2-7, with D tentatively TRBD2 (6 bases). This CDR3 is 16 amino acids long. Germline CDR1 and CDR2: MDHEN and SYDVKM. V was pared by 5 bases and J by 1 base, with 18 bases between. The CDR3 bases are TGTGCCAGCAGTGCTTCAGGGTGGGGGAGGTCCTACGAGCAGTACTTC. It translates to CASSASGWGRSYEQYF.

V and J are TRBV2 and TRBJ1-6, with D possibly TRBD1 on 6 matching bases. Germline lookup yields CDR1 SNHLY and CDR2 FYNNEI. The length of the CDR3 is 15 residues. The germline V and J ends were trimmed by 6 bases and 7 bases, with 16 bases remaining between them. As DNA, the CDR3 is TGTGCCAGCAGCGCTGGGGGCGCGAAGAATTCACCCCTCCACTTT. Translation: CASSAGGAKNSPLHF.

The V call is TRBV7-2, the J call TRBJ2-1; no clear D gene. The V gene lost 1 base and the J gene lost 8 bases, with 12 bases spanning the gap. CDR1 is SGHTA, CDR2 FQGNSA, per germline. The CDR3 contains 14 residues. CDR3 nucleotide sequence: TGTGCCAGCAGCTTAGGGTCGAGAATCTATGAGCAGTTCTTC. It is translated as CASSLGSRIYEQFF. Supplemented by reference TRBV7-2 and TRBJ2-1, the full variable domain reads GAGVSQSPSNKVTEKGKDVELRCDPISGHTALYWYRQSLGQGLEFLIYFQGNSAPDKSGLPSDRFSAERTGGSVSTLTIQRTQQEDSAVYLCASSLGSRIYEQFFGPGTRLTVL.

The chain recombines TRBV7-2 with TRBJ2-3; D perhaps matches TRBD2 (6 bases). The V end was cut by 1 base, the J end by 9 bases, with 17 bases between. Germline CDR1 is SGHTA and CDR2 is FQGNSA. The CDR3 is made up of 15 amino acids. The chain's CDR3 is CASSLVMRGAPTQYF. The CDR3 DNA reads TGTGCCAGCAGCTTAGTAATGCGGGGCGCACCCACGCAGTATTTT.

This chain links TRBV6-5 with TRBJ1-5; 12 positions match TRBD1. The CDR3 sequence is 15 residues long. Unmatched junction bases numbered 5, after V lost 5 bases and J lost 6 bases. Germline V gene lookup returns CDR1 MNHEY and CDR2 SVGAGI. CDR3 amino acids: CASSGGQGAGQPQHF. The CDR3 nucleotides read TGTGCCAGCAGTGGGGGACAGGGGGCGGGTCAGCCCCAGCATTTT.

The chain uses TRBV6-1 and TRBJ2-3, with D possibly matching TRBD2 (6 bases). CDR3 length: 15 residues. CDR1 is MNHNS, CDR2 SASEGT, per germline. Trimming pared 8 bases from V and 1 base from J, leaving 16 bases between. CDR3 DNA sequence: TGTGCCAGCGGTCGCGGGGCCAGGGGCACAGATACGCAGTATTTT. It yields the protein CASGRGARGTDTQYF.

The chain carries TRBV4-2 and TRBJ2-3, with a possible D match to TRBD1 (6 bases). Trimming shortened V by 0 bases and J by 2 bases, and 21 bases separated the two germline ends. Germline values: CDR1 LGHNA, CDR2 YNFKEQ. The CDR3 spans 19 residues. CDR3: CASSQDLNRAGADTDTQYF. In nucleotides, the CDR3 is TGTGCCAGCAGCCAAGACTTGAATAGGGCAGGGGCCGACACAGATACGCAGTATTTT.

This clone has only a few counts. The chain has TRBV7-6 and TRBJ2-3; weak D call: TRBD2 (7 bases). This CDR3 comprises 15 residues. The V end was cut by 3 bases, the J end by 2 bases, with 12 bases between. CDR1 and CDR2 (germline): SGHVS, FNYEAQ. The CDR3 DNA reads TGTGCCAGCAGCTTGGGAGGGGGTCTCACAGATACGCAGTATTTT. Its protein is CASSLGGGLTDTQYF.

V is TRBV5-8 and J is TRBJ1-3; D remains unclear. Between the trimmed V and J ends, which lost 0 bases and 0 bases, there was a span of 13 bases. CDR1 is SGHTS and CDR2 is YDEGEE in the germline V gene. The CDR3 spans 17 residues. DNA for the CDR3: TGTGCCAGCAGCTTGGTGAGGTTCCTCAGCTCTGGAAACACCATATATTTT. Translated, it gives CASSLVRFLSSGNTIYF.

The chain links TRBV5-1 to TRBJ1-1; TRBD1 aligns across 7 bases. CDR3 length: 18 amino acids. Losses at the gene ends were 4 bases for V and 0 bases for J; bases not matched to a gene: 15. The V gene's germline CDR1 is SGHRS and CDR2 YFSETQ. In DNA, the CDR3 is TGCGCCAGCAGCCTAGCCGGGACAGAGGGCACATTGAACACTGAAGCTTTCTTT. Protein sequence: CASSLAGTEGTLNTEAFF.

The chain has TRBV5-1 and TRBJ2-7, with 8 positions matching TRBD1. The V and J ends lost 4 bases and 6 bases, in that order; junction bases with no gene match: 3. The germline V gene has CDR1 SGHRS and CDR2 YFSETQ. The CDR3 consists of 12 residues. The CDR3 loop is CASSTDRGEQYF. Written as DNA, the CDR3 is TGCGCCAGCAGCACAGACAGGGGCGAGCAGTACTTC.

The chain links TRBV11-1 to TRBJ2-7, with TRBD1 identical over 10 bases. Germline V CDR1 and CDR2: SGHAT, FQDESV (reference sequence). The junction had 6 bases not matched to a gene; V was cut back by 1 base and J by 3 bases. The CDR3 is made up of 16 amino acids. Here the CDR3 reads CASSLGDRGRFYEQYF. DNA for the CDR3: TGTGCCAGCAGCTTAGGGGACAGGGGACGGTTCTACGAGCAGTACTTC.

The V and J genes are TRBV18 and TRBJ2-5; 9 nucleotides agree with TRBD1. CDR1 and CDR2 (germline): KGHSH, LQKENI. This CDR3 is built from 14 residues. The V segment lost 8 bases and the J segment 1 base; nucleotides outside the gene matches: 5. The CDR3 DNA reads as TGTGCCAGCGGGGACAGGGAGCTCCAAGAGACCCAGTACTTC. Amino acid sequence: CASGDRELQETQYF.

V gene TRBV27 combines with J gene TRBJ2-7; 8 nucleotides line up with TRBD2. Germline lookup yields CDR1 MNHEY and CDR2 SMNVEV (reference sequence). V lost 3 bases and J lost 2; bases outside the gene matches: 6. The CDR3 consists of 15 residues. This CDR3 reads CASSFGISGAYEQYF. CDR3 in DNA: TGTGCCAGCAGTTTTGGAATTAGCGGGGCCTACGAGCAGTACTTC.

The chain couples TRBV28 to TRBJ2-5; 10 nucleotides line up with TRBD2. CDR1 and CDR2 from the germline V gene are MDHEN and SYDVKM. V shed 7 bases, J shed 5 bases, and the junction held 10 bases outside the gene matches. The CDR3 spans 15 residues. This CDR3 is CASTEREGLRETQYF. The CDR3 region has the DNA TGTGCCAGCACTGAGCGGGAGGGGTTACGGGAGACCCAGTACTTC. Based on the CDR3 plus reference TRBV28 and TRBJ2-5, the full variable domain is DVKVTQSSRYLVKRTGEKVFLECVQDMDHENMFWYRQDPGLGLRLIYFSYDVKMKEKGDIPEGYSVSREKKERFSLILESASTNQTSMYLCASTEREGLRETQYFGPGTRLLVL.

The chain has TRBV9 and TRBJ2-3; D may be TRBD1 (6 bases). From germline, CDR1 is SGDLS and CDR2 YYNGEE. The CDR3 spans 16 residues. The V gene lost 6 bases and the J gene lost 0 bases, with 17 bases spanning the gap. The CDR3 sequence: CASNLFGTSSTDTQYF. In DNA, the CDR3 is TGTGCCAGCAACCTTTTCGGGACATCCAGCACAGATACGCAGTATTTT.

The DNA for the CDR3 is TGTGCCAGCAGTTCCCGAGGGGGCTGGGATGAAGCTTTCTTT. It yields the protein CASSSRGGWDEAFF. This chain joins TRBV28 and TRBJ1-1, with 7 bases lining up with TRBD1. V shed 4 bases and J 7 bases; nucleotides not matched to a gene: 9. The germline CDR1 and CDR2 sequences are MDHEN and SYDVKM. The CDR3 extends over 14 amino acids. Full variable domain (missing parts from reference TRBV28 and TRBJ1-1): DVKVTQSSRYLVKRTGEKVFLECVQDMDHENMFWYRQDPGLGLRLIYFSYDVKMKEKGDIPEGYSVSREKKERFSLILESASTNQTSMYLCASSSRGGWDEAFFGQGTRLTVV.

This chain connects TRBV5-1 to TRBJ1-4, with D tentatively TRBD1 (5 bases). The germline V and J ends were trimmed by 5 bases and 7 bases, with 18 bases remaining between them. This CDR3 is 15 amino acids long. The germline gives CDR1 SGHRS, CDR2 YFSETQ. The CDR3 DNA reads TGCGCCAGCAGATTTGAGCGGGGGATGGGTGAAAAACTGTTTTTT. Translated, it gives CASRFERGMGEKLFF. Supplemented by reference TRBV5-1 and TRBJ1-4, the full variable domain reads KAGVTQTPRYLIKTRGQQVTLSCSPISGHRSVSWYQQTPGQGLQFLFEYFSETQRNKGNFPGRFSGRQFSNSRSEMNVSTLELGDSALYLCASRFERGMGEKLFFGSGTQLSVL.

The rearrangement links TRBV27 to TRBJ1-4, with no clear D. Trimming removed 5 bases at V and 4 bases at J, with 20 bases between. CDR1 MNHEY and CDR2 SMNVEV come from the germline V gene (reference sequence). CDR3 size: 17 residues. CDR3 in DNA: TGTGCCAGCAGTCTCACGGGAGCTCGATCCGTTAATGAAAAACTGTTTTTT. Translating it yields CASSLTGARSVNEKLFF.

The V gene is TRBV4-1, the J gene TRBJ2-1; 13 bases are a match to TRBD2. Losses at the gene ends were 2 bases for V and 2 bases for J; bases not matched to a gene: 3. There are 17 residues in the CDR3. CDR1 is MGHRA, CDR2 YSYEKL, per germline. This CDR3 reads CASSQQGTSGAYNEQFF. The CDR3 nucleotides are TGCGCCAGCAGCCAACAAGGGACTAGCGGGGCCTACAATGAGCAGTTCTTC.

This clone was found once. This chain uses TRBV6-1 with TRBJ1-1; D remains unclear. Germline-derived CDR1 and CDR2 are MNHNS and SASEGT. Trimming removed 2 bases at V and 0 bases at J, with 16 bases between. The CDR3 runs 17 residues. The CDR3 DNA sequence: TGTGCCAGCAGTGAATGGGCTGGTAGAGTTATGAACACTGAAGCTTTCTTT. It encodes CASSEWAGRVMNTEAFF.

The chain employs TRBV5-8 and TRBJ2-5, with 9 nucleotides matching TRBD1. The DNA matches TRBJ2-7 better at its end, which makes the J call doubtful. The CDR3 contains 14 residues. Germline V gene data show CDR1 as SGHTS and CDR2 as YDEGEE. The CDR3 spells CASSSGTGFNEQYF. CDR3 DNA: TGTGCCAGCAGCTCTGGGACAGGGTTTAACGAGCAGTACTTC.

The CDR3 DNA reads TGTGCCAGCTCACCACGGACTAGCGGGAGAGGGTACGAGCAGTACTTC. Protein: CASSPRTSGRGYEQYF. The chain combines TRBV18 with TRBJ2-5, with 13 bases aligning to TRBD2. The J call may be faulty, since TRBJ2-7 better matches the DNA end. CDR3 length: 16 residues. Germline V gene data show CDR1 as KGHSH and CDR2 as LQKENI.